The 5 T cell receptor beta chains in this list originate from one sample, sequenced in a study of CD8 T cells in ankylosing spondylitis. TCRdb reanalysed the 5' RACE reads using MiXCR and keeps one entry per CDR3 protein. In the table there are 210,000 or so distinct CDR3 sequences, roughly 24% of which are singletons. The sequencing input was blood, either unsorted or a sorted T cell fraction (not recorded which). The receptors were gathered from a male donor with ankylosing spondylitis or in good health (not recorded which).

CDR3 sequence reads: CASSRTSGKIFHEQYF. CDR3 sequence (DNA): TGTGCCAGCAGTAGGACTAGCGGGAAGATCTTCCACGAGCAGTACTTC. The chain couples TRBV6-1 to TRBJ2-7; 12 bases are a match to TRBD2. Germline lookup yields CDR1 MNHNS and CDR2 SASEGT. The V and J ends lost 5 bases and 5 bases, in that order; junction bases with no gene match: 10. CDR3 length equals 16 residues.

The chain couples TRBV9 to TRBJ1-1; TRBD1 might be the D (5 bases). Per germline, CDR1 SGDLS and CDR2 YYNGEE. V gave up 2 bases and J gave up 3 bases, with 14 bases separating them. This CDR3 is built from 15 residues. In nucleotides, the CDR3 is TGTGCCAGCAGCGTCCGAGGGGACGGGGACACTGAAGCTTTCTTT. Protein sequence: CASSVRGDGDTEAFF.

The gene calls are TRBV20-1 and TRBJ1-2, with D tentatively TRBD1 (5 bases). Per germline, CDR1 DFQATT and CDR2 SNEGSKA (reference sequence). The CDR3 spans 15 residues. Trimming shortened V by 3 bases and J by 1 base, and 15 bases separated the two germline ends. DNA of the CDR3: TGCAGTGCTAGTCGGCAGGGTGGAATTAACTATGGCTACACCTTC. Encoded protein: CSASRQGGINYGYTF.

The chain is built from TRBV20-1 and TRBJ1-1; maybe TRBD1 (5 bases). The CDR3 has 14 amino acids. CDR1 is DFQATT, CDR2 SNEGSKA, per germline (reference sequence). Trimming took 7 bases from V and 1 from J, leaving 16 bases between them. The DNA of the CDR3 is TGCAGTGACGATGGTTTGAGGGGGAACACTGAAGCTTTCTTT. As protein: CSDDGLRGNTEAFF.

This chain uses TRBV7-3 with TRBJ2-1; TRBD2 agrees at 14 bases. Trimming took 0 bases from V and 6 from J; bases not matched to a gene: 7. CDR1 and CDR2 from the germline V gene are SGHTA and FQGTGA. This CDR3 has 18 amino acids. DNA of the CDR3: TGTGCCAGCAGCTTAACGGGCGGACTAGCGGGAGGCACCAATGAGCAGTTCTTC. As protein: CASSLTGGLAGGTNEQFF.